The present entry profiles one T cell receptor beta chain with its context. The target antigen is unknown. Donors, without exception, were Caucasian adults residing in Nashville, Tennessee. Genomic DNA per cell subset filled all wells of several immunoSEQ plates. Method: immunoSEQ multiplex PCR; TCRdb's copy keeps in-frame clones and lacks some. In the table there are more than 2,000,000 clones, approximately 92% of which are singletons. This sample is drawn from a study of shared clonotypes between healthy human individuals. Regarding the study as a whole: Generation probabilities of non-shared clonotypes were lower (relative to those shared by all four donors).

With 8 bases clipped from V and 7 bases from J, the junction kept 10 bases outside the gene matches. CDR1 is MNHEY, CDR2 SMNVEV, per germline (reference sequence). There are 15 residues in the CDR3. The receptor's source is a man between 18 and 29 years old in good health. The sample taken for sequencing was naive CD4+ T cells sorted from blood. Indicated subset: CD45RA+ positively selected. The chain links TRBV27 to TRBJ1-6, with 8 bases lining up with TRBD1. CDR3 sequence reads: CASRLAGGRNSPLHF. DNA of the CDR3: TGTGCCAGCCGACTGGCAGGGGGCAGGAATTCACCCCTCCACTTT.